These 32 T cell receptor beta chains came from one sample sequenced in a study of T cells in localized non-small cell lung cancer. The data were produced by immunoSEQ multiplex PCR, yet TCRdb's version contains in-frame clones alone and is incomplete. The sample lists about 33,000 clones, 85% to 90% occurring once. Material: peripheral blood, obtained before any cancer treatment. Receptors were obtained from a male donor older than 55 with stage III lung adenocarcinoma.

The rearrangement uses TRBV12-1 and TRBJ2-7; the table names TRBD2, a call not compared with the DNA. TRBV12-1 counts as a pseudogene. The CDR3 totals 15 residues. The CDR3 region is CASSSTGLVSYEQYF. The CDR3 coding sequence is TGTGCCAGCAGCTCTACGGGACTCGTGTCCTACGAGCAGTACTTC.

This sequence joins TRBV11-3 and TRBJ2-3, with 14 bases lining up with TRBD2. J gave up 3 bases and V 5 bases, and 4 bases lay outside the gene matches. CDR3 size: 16 residues. Germline-derived CDR1 and CDR2 are SGHNT and YENEEA. The CDR3 nucleotides read TGTGCCAGCAGCACCGGACTAGCGGGGGGTACAGATACGCAGTATTTT. It translates to CASSTGLAGGTDTQYF. Drawing the rest from reference TRBV11-3 and TRBJ2-3, the complete variable domain is EAGVVQSPRYKIIEKKQPVAFWCNPISGHNTLYWYLQNLGQGPELLIRYENEEAVDDSQLPKDRFSAERLKGVDSTLKIQPAELGDSAVYLCASSTGLAGGTDTQYFGPGTRLTVL.

The chain is built from TRBV28 and TRBJ1-2; no clear D gene. The CDR3 sequence is 17 residues long. V shed 6 bases and J shed 3 bases, with 23 bases lying between them. Germline CDR1 MDHEN, CDR2 SYDVKM. CDR3 nucleotides: TGTGCCAGCAGGTCACCCAACGCCGTTTCGGTTTACTATGGCTACACCTTC. Translation: CASRSPNAVSVYYGYTF.

V gene TRBV10-1 combines with J gene TRBJ2-3; no reliable D call. V was shortened by 2 bases and J by 7 bases, with 10 bases between the two germline ends. The germline V gene has CDR1 WNHNN and CDR2 SYGVQD (reference sequence). CDR3 length: 13 residues. CDR3 amino acids: CASSEGRRNTQYF. CDR3 nucleotides: TGCGCCAGCAGTGAGGGACGTCGGAATACGCAGTATTTT.

The chain joins TRBV6-1 to TRBJ2-3; the D gene is possibly TRBD2 (7 bases). The CDR3 length is 14 residues. Looked up from germline, CDR1 is MNHNS and CDR2 is SASEGT. Deletions cut 6 bases from V and 4 bases from J, with 14 bases between. The CDR3, as DNA: TGTGCCAGCAGGGAAAGGGGGGGCCCAGATACGCAGTATTTT. It codes for CASRERGGPDTQYF.

This clone is a singleton in its sample. V is TRBV6-5 and J is TRBJ1-4, with 9 bases fitting TRBD1. CDR1 and CDR2 from the germline V gene are MNHEY and SVGAGI. Germline trimming cut 4 bases from V and 7 bases from J; bases unmatched to any gene: 7. The length of the CDR3 is 15 residues. The CDR3 region is CASSSPGQGGEKLFF. The DNA of the CDR3 is TGTGCCAGCAGTTCCCCGGGACAGGGAGGTGAAAAACTGTTTTTT.

The chain employs TRBV6-5 and TRBJ2-7; TRBD2 might be the D (7 bases). Trimming stripped 6 bases from V and 1 base from J, with 10 bases between. This CDR3 has 13 amino acids. Per germline, CDR1 MNHEY and CDR2 SVGAGI. The CDR3 loop reads CASSRGGSYEQYF. CDR3 in DNA: TGTGCCAGCAGCAGGGGAGGGTCCTACGAGCAGTACTTC.

The chain links TRBV6-5 to TRBJ1-1; D not resolved. V lost 8 bases, J lost 1 base, and 14 bases lay in between. Germline V gene lookup returns CDR1 MNHEY and CDR2 SVGAGI. The CDR3 runs to 14 residues. The CDR3 nucleotides read TGTGCCAGCTTTACTGGGGTAGCGAACACTGAAGCTTTCTTT. This sequence encodes CASFTGVANTEAFF.

This chain links TRBV27 with TRBJ1-3; possible D gene TRBD1, 6 bases. This CDR3 is built from 14 residues. The germline V gene encodes CDR1 MNHEY and CDR2 SMNVEV (reference sequence). Deletions cut 4 bases from V and 0 bases from J, with 7 bases between. The CDR3 reads CASSSTGSGNTIYF. In nucleotides, the CDR3 is TGTGCCAGCAGTTCGACAGGCTCTGGAAACACCATATATTTT.

The chain employs TRBV20-1 and TRBJ2-1; TRBD2 aligns across 10 bases. Germline-derived CDR1 and CDR2 are DFQATT and SNEGSKA (reference sequence). The CDR3 has 11 amino acids. Germline trimming cut 5 bases from V and 9 bases from J; bases unmatched to any gene: 1. This CDR3 reads CSAGTSAEQFF. For the CDR3, the DNA is TGCAGTGCTGGGACTAGCGCTGAGCAGTTCTTC.

V gene TRBV19 combines with J gene TRBJ2-3, with no clear D. The CDR3 is made up of 15 amino acids. V lost 6 bases to trimming and J lost 2 bases, with 15 bases between them. The germline V gene encodes CDR1 LNHDA and CDR2 SQIVND (reference sequence). The CDR3 spells CASRDQESNTDTQYF. The CDR3 DNA follows: TGTGCCAGTAGAGATCAGGAATCCAACACAGATACGCAGTATTTT.

V is TRBV4-2 and J is TRBJ2-1, with TRBD2 matching over 9 bases. With 0 bases clipped from V and 2 bases from J, the junction kept 2 bases outside the gene matches. The CDR3 extends over 16 amino acids. CDR1 and CDR2 from the germline V gene are LGHNA and YNFKEQ. In DNA, the CDR3 is TGTGCCAGCAGCCAAGAGCCTAGCGGGGCCTACAATGAGCAGTTCTTC. Encoded protein: CASSQEPSGAYNEQFF.

V usage is TRBV27 and J usage is TRBJ1-2, with D unclear. Trimming pared 2 bases from V and 5 bases from J, leaving 15 bases between. The CDR3 is 15 amino acids. Germline V gene sequence: CDR1 MNHEY, CDR2 SMNVEV (reference sequence). The DNA for the CDR3 is TGTGCCAGCAGTTTAGAACCTCGTTGGGGATATGGCTACACCTTC. Translated: CASSLEPRWGYGYTF.

V gene TRBV19 combines with J gene TRBJ1-2; D is ambiguous. Germline values: CDR1 LNHDA, CDR2 SQIVND (reference sequence). V was clipped by 4 bases and J by 3 bases, with 15 bases between them. The CDR3 covers 15 residues. The CDR3 region has the DNA TGTGCCAGTAGTACCGGACCGGTAGTCGACTATGGCTACACCTTC. Amino acid sequence: CASSTGPVVDYGYTF. The full variable domain, rest sourced from reference TRBV19 and TRBJ1-2, is DGGITQSPKYLFRKEGQNVTLSCEQNLNHDAMYWYRQDPGQGLRLIYYSQIVNDFQKGDIAEGYSVSREKKESFPLTVTSAQKNPTAFYLCASSTGPVVDYGYTFGSGTRLTVV.

The chain is built from TRBV6-1 and TRBJ2-7, with D maybe TRBD1 (6 bases). The CDR3 contains 13 residues. V was trimmed by 6 bases and J by 1 base, leaving 10 bases between them. From germline, CDR1 is MNHNS and CDR2 SASEGT. The chain's CDR3 is CASRQGLSYEQYF. The CDR3, as DNA: TGTGCCAGCAGACAGGGTCTATCCTACGAGCAGTACTTC.

This clone was counted a single time. The chain joins TRBV2 to TRBJ2-7; D gene uncertain. The CDR3 length is 15 residues. The V gene lost 1 base and the J gene lost 7 bases, with 17 bases spanning the gap. CDR1 and CDR2 from the germline V gene are SNHLY and FYNNEI. The CDR3 DNA reads as TGTGCCAGCAGTGAAGGCCGGATTCTCCCTGGTGAGCAGTACTTC. It translates to CASSEGRILPGEQYF.

The rearrangement joins TRBV2 to TRBJ2-7; 9 bases line up with TRBD2. V was pared by 6 bases and J by 2 bases, with 5 bases of the junction left unmatched. Per germline, CDR1 SNHLY and CDR2 FYNNEI. This CDR3 region has 14 residues. The chain's CDR3 is CASRETSGTYEQYF. Here the CDR3 DNA reads TGTGCCAGCAGGGAGACTAGCGGAACCTACGAGCAGTACTTC.

The rearrangement links TRBV5-1 to TRBJ1-5; the match to TRBD1 covers 7 bases. Unmatched junction bases numbered 11, after V lost 0 bases and J lost 5 bases. The CDR3 runs to 17 residues. Germline V gene lookup returns CDR1 SGHRS and CDR2 YFSETQ. The CDR3 DNA reads TGCGCCAGCAGCTTGGAACCAGGGGGATCCTCCTATCAGCCCCAGCATTTT. Its protein product is CASSLEPGGSSYQPQHF.

This chain links TRBV5-8 with TRBJ1-4; D may be TRBD1 (5 bases). The V gene's germline CDR1 is SGHTS and CDR2 YDEGEE. The CDR3 has 15 residues. V lost 5 bases and J 5 bases, leaving 16 bases between the germline ends. The CDR3: CASSPRGFSNEKLFF. In nucleotides, the CDR3 is TGTGCCAGCAGTCCTAGGGGCTTCTCGAATGAAAAACTGTTTTTT.

The V gene is TRBV6-6, the J gene TRBJ1-5; D possibly corresponds to TRBD1 (5 bases). Trimming took off 5 bases at V and 4 bases at J, with 9 bases between the two ends. CDR3 length: 13 amino acids. Germline V lookup: CDR1 MNHNY, CDR2 SVGAGI (reference sequence). CDR3 residues: CASSRQQNQPQHF. Here the CDR3 DNA reads TGTGCCAGCAGTCGACAGCAGAATCAGCCCCAGCATTTT.

The chain carries TRBV11-3 and TRBJ2-7, with D tentatively TRBD2 (5 bases). The CDR3 consists of 13 residues. Trimming stripped 5 bases from V and 0 bases from J, with 8 bases between. Germline V gives CDR1 SGHNT, CDR2 YENEEA. The CDR3 nucleotides are TGTGCCAGCAGCAGCGGTTACTCCTACGAGCAGTACTTC. Its translation: CASSSGYSYEQYF.

The chain combines TRBV5-1 with TRBJ2-6; D possibly corresponds to TRBD1 (5 bases). The CDR3 covers 16 residues. V was clipped by 0 bases and J by 0 bases, with 7 bases between them. Germline CDR1 and CDR2: SGHRS and YFSETQ. The CDR3 region is CASSLDRTSGANVLTF. CDR3 in DNA: TGCGCCAGCAGCTTGGACAGGACCTCTGGGGCCAACGTCCTGACTTTC.

The chain joins TRBV18 to TRBJ2-5; maybe TRBD1 (6 bases). Germline CDR1 KGHSH, CDR2 LQKENI. V dropped 3 bases and J dropped 1 base, with 9 bases sitting between them. The CDR3 extends over 14 amino acids. CDR3 in DNA: TGTGCCAGCTCACCCAGGGGCAGCCAAGAGACCCAGTACTTC. This sequence encodes CASSPRGSQETQYF.

The rearrangement uses TRBV18 and TRBJ2-3; TRBD2 agrees at 11 bases. Unmatched junction bases numbered 11, after V lost 5 bases and J lost 4 bases. Germline-derived CDR1 and CDR2 are KGHSH and LQKENI. The CDR3 runs 17 residues. CDR3 coding DNA: TGTGCCAGCTCAACGGAACTAGCGGGAGTTGGGTCAGATACGCAGTATTTT. It is translated as CASSTELAGVGSDTQYF. The whole variable domain, remainder taken from reference TRBV18 and TRBJ2-3, is NAGVMQNPRHLVRRRGQEARLRCSPMKGHSHVYWYRQLPEEGLKFMVYLQKENIIDESGMPKERFSAEFPKEGPSILRIQQVVRGDSAAYFCASSTELAGVGSDTQYFGPGTRLTVL.

The chain couples TRBV9 to TRBJ1-4, with D possibly TRBD1 on 6 matching bases. Trimming stripped 3 bases from V and 8 bases from J, with 20 bases between. The CDR3 spans 16 residues. Germline CDR1 reads SGDLS; CDR2 reads YYNGEE. As DNA, the CDR3 is TGTGCCAGCAGCGCGGCCCAGGGGAGGGATGGAGAAAAACTGTTTTTT. This codes for CASSAAQGRDGEKLFF.

The chain uses TRBV27 and TRBJ1-2; 7 bases are a match to TRBD1. The ends lost 0 bases at V and 4 bases at J; junction bases unmatched: 5. Germline CDR1 reads MNHEY; CDR2 reads SMNVEV (reference sequence). The CDR3 is made up of 15 amino acids. The CDR3 DNA follows: TGTGCCAGCAGTTTATCAGGGGGCGCGAGCTATGGCTACACCTTC. Protein product: CASSLSGGASYGYTF.

The chain has TRBV28 and TRBJ1-2; D uncertain. Trimming took 2 bases from V and 1 from J, leaving 11 bases between them. The CDR3 loop spans 15 amino acids. CDR1 MDHEN and CDR2 SYDVKM come from the germline V gene. CDR3 DNA sequence: TGTGCCAGCAGTTTAATTTCTCACAGTAACTATGGCTACACCTTC. Translated: CASSLISHSNYGYTF.

CDR3 in amino acids: CASSPSGRPYNEQFF. CDR3 coding DNA: TGTGCCAGCAGTCCTAGCGGGAGACCCTACAATGAGCAGTTCTTC. The chain has TRBV6-5 and TRBJ2-1; 10 nucleotides agree with TRBD2. Germline loops: CDR1 MNHEY, CDR2 SVGAGI. This CDR3 has 15 residues. Trimming removed 5 bases from V and 2 bases from J; junction bases left unmatched: 3.

J is TRBJ2-1 and V is TRBV7-9; TRBD2 matches at 16 bases. CDR3 length equals 18 residues. Losses at the gene ends were 5 bases for V and 4 bases for J; bases not matched to a gene: 8. CDR1 SEHNR and CDR2 FQNEAQ come from the germline V gene (reference sequence). In DNA, the CDR3 is TGTGCCAGCAGCGGCCCGGGACTAGCGGGAGGGAGATACAATGAGCAGTTCTTC. Encoded protein: CASSGPGLAGGRYNEQFF.

The chain links TRBV19 to TRBJ2-7; 7 bases align to TRBD1. Germline V lookup: CDR1 LNHDA, CDR2 SQIVND (reference sequence). V shed 4 bases, J shed 2 bases, and the junction held 11 bases outside the gene matches. CDR3 length equals 16 residues. CDR3 bases: TGTGCCAGTAGTACCCGATCGACAGGGAAGACCTACGAGCAGTACTTC. This translates into CASSTRSTGKTYEQYF. The whole variable domain, filled in from reference TRBV19 and TRBJ2-7, reads DGGITQSPKYLFRKEGQNVTLSCEQNLNHDAMYWYRQDPGQGLRLIYYSQIVNDFQKGDIAEGYSVSREKKESFPLTVTSAQKNPTAFYLCASSTRSTGKTYEQYFGPGTRLTVT.

The chain has TRBV5-1 and TRBJ1-1; D unclear. This CDR3 spans 14 amino acids. Between the trimmed V and J ends, which lost 3 bases and 0 bases, there was a span of 9 bases. The germline V gene encodes CDR1 SGHRS and CDR2 YFSETQ. The CDR3 spells CASSWTVMNTEAFF. CDR3 nucleotides: TGCGCCAGCAGCTGGACGGTGATGAACACTGAAGCTTTCTTT.

The V gene is TRBV5-8, the J gene TRBJ2-7; D gene uncertain. This CDR3 contains 11 residues. V was trimmed by 4 bases and J by 4 bases, leaving 6 bases between them. The germline CDR1 and CDR2 sequences are SGHTS and YDEGEE. The CDR3 DNA follows: TGTGCCAGCAGCCCCCGTTACGAGCAGTACTTC. Translation gives CASSPRYEQYF.